This TCR beta chain came from a study of T cells in Graves' hyperthyroidism and ophthalmopathy. Study context: Upon initial diagnosis and before any treatment, peripheral blood was collected. The study, taken as a whole, reports: Among thyroid clonotypes expanded above 0.001, most also appeared in blood.

Amplified regions were TCR beta CDR3 sequences from RNA transcripts. The TCR CDR3 first-round RT-PCR relied on the HTBI primer set. Using its own MiXCR run on the multiplex PCR reads, TCRdb lists one record per CDR3 protein. The sample records under 600,000 distinct CDR3 sequences, 16% being singletons. On this clonotype itself: Its cognate antigen is unknown.

Trimming shortened V by 1 base and J by 2 bases, and 20 bases separated the two germline ends. CDR1 is SEHNR, CDR2 FQNEAQ, per germline (reference sequence). The CDR3 length is 18 residues. Active moderate-to-severe ophthalmopathy, Clinical Activity Score at least 3, NOSPECS at least 4, under 3 months' duration. The diagnoses drew upon clinical symptoms, serum thyroxine and TRAb, thyroid ultrasound and orbital computed tomography. The TCR was taken from a woman aged 40 to 50 with Graves' ophthalmopathy. This chain uses TRBV7-9 with TRBJ1-2; no reliable D call. The source material was blood. The CDR3 reads CASSLDWTRPDGNYGYTF. Here the CDR3 DNA reads TGTGCCAGCAGCTTAGACTGGACCCGCCCGGACGGAAACTATGGCTACACCTTC.